A single sample is the source of the 10 T cell receptor beta chains below, sequenced in a study of molecular identifiers for immune sequencing clone quantification. MiXCR, applied by TCRdb to the PCR reads, yields one record per CDR3 protein. Of some 650,000 distinct CDR3 sequences in the sample, just under 20% were seen once. The specimen was naive CD8+ T cells from blood, with Jurkat cell RNA spiked in. Subset given: FACS-sorted CD8+CD4-CCR7+CD45RA+ naive T cells. Receptors originate from a human donor in good health. Some libraries in this study had Jurkat cell RNA spiked in.

This clonotype was seen many times. V and J are TRBV7-9 and TRBJ1-1; D is perhaps TRBD1 (5 bases). V was pared by 6 bases and J by 6 bases, with 11 bases between. Germline values: CDR1 SEHNR, CDR2 FQNEAQ (reference sequence). The CDR3 has 12 residues. In DNA, the CDR3 is TGTGCCAGCAGTTTTGGGGCTGCTGAAGCTTTCTTT. Protein product: CASSFGAAEAFF.

This rearrangement joins TRBV4-3 to TRBJ1-1, with 7 bases that match TRBD1. The CDR3 totals 15 residues. V shed 2 bases, J shed 4 bases, and the junction held 7 bases outside the gene matches. CDR1 and CDR2 (germline): LGHNA, YSLEER. CDR3 sequence: CASSQQGDFSTEAFF. The CDR3 coding sequence is TGCGCCAGCAGCCAACAGGGGGATTTTAGCACTGAAGCTTTCTTT.

This clonotype was observed many times. The chain is built from TRBV11-2 and TRBJ2-7, with D unclear. V gave up 0 bases and J gave up 6 bases, with 18 bases separating them. The CDR3 is 16 amino acids. Germline V CDR1 and CDR2: SGHAT, FQNNGV. CDR3 nucleotide sequence: TGTGCCAGCAGCTTAGAAGGGAAGCTCCCCTTGCTCGAGCAGTACTTC. Translating it yields CASSLEGKLPLLEQYF.

This clonotype occurred many times. The chain combines TRBV24-1 with TRBJ2-1; D call uncertain. Trimming left V 4 bases short and J 3 bases short, with 6 bases between. The CDR3 has 13 amino acids. CDR1 is KGHDR and CDR2 is SFDVKD in the germline V gene. CDR3 DNA: TGTGCCACCAGTGAGCGCTACTACAATGAGCAGTTCTTC. This encodes CATSERYYNEQFF.

This clonotype was counted between two and nine times. The chain couples TRBV4-3 to TRBJ2-1; possible D gene TRBD2, 6 bases. Germline loops: CDR1 LGHNA, CDR2 YSLEER. This CDR3 is built from 17 residues. With 4 bases removed from V and 7 bases from J, the gap between germline ends came to 23 bases. CDR3 sequence: CASSPKGPGAYGNEQFF. CDR3 sequence (DNA): TGCGCCAGCAGCCCTAAGGGACCGGGAGCATATGGGAATGAGCAGTTCTTC.

This chain links TRBV28 with TRBJ2-7, with 7 bases lining up with TRBD1. CDR3 size: 16 residues. Losses at the gene ends were 8 bases for V and 0 bases for J; bases not matched to a gene: 13. Germline V lookup: CDR1 MDHEN, CDR2 SYDVKM. The CDR3 here is CASLTKVQGVSYEQYF. The DNA for the CDR3 is TGTGCCAGCTTGACAAAGGTCCAGGGGGTCTCCTACGAGCAGTACTTC.

This clonotype came up many times. The genes are TRBV3-1 and TRBJ2-5, with 7 bases that match TRBD1. The V and J ends lost 3 bases and 3 bases, in that order; junction bases with no gene match: 1. Germline values: CDR1 LGHDT, CDR2 YNNKEL (reference sequence). This CDR3 region has 13 residues. The DNA of the CDR3 is TGTGCCAGCAGCCAGACAGGGAAAGAGACCCAGTACTTC. This sequence encodes CASSQTGKETQYF.

This clonotype was counted at least ten times. The rearrangement uses TRBV6-2 or TRBV6-3 and TRBJ1-1; 7 nucleotides match TRBD1. CDR1 is MNHEY and CDR2 is SVGEGT in the germline V gene. The length of the CDR3 is 17 residues. Trimming took 3 bases from V and 5 from J; bases not matched to a gene: 15. CDR3 in DNA: TGTGCCAGCAGTTATCCGAACCGTCAGGGGGAGTGGACTGAAGCTTTCTTT. This encodes CASSYPNRQGEWTEAFF.

The chain recombines TRBV11-3 with TRBJ2-1; the D is unclear. CDR3 length: 13 residues. CDR1 SGHNT and CDR2 YENEEA come from the germline V gene. V gave up 5 bases and J gave up 6 bases, with 11 bases separating them. For the CDR3, the DNA is TGTGCCAGCAGCCCACCCGCGGTCAATGAGCAGTTCTTC. Translation: CASSPPAVNEQFF.

This clonotype was found many times. The J gene is TRBJ2-2, the V gene TRBV21-1. TRBV21-1 is a recognized pseudogene. This CDR3 region has 17 residues. The CDR3: CASSEKGSATYTGELFF. DNA of the CDR3: TGTGCCAGCAGCGAGAAAGGGTCGGCTACCTACACCGGGGAGCTGTTTTTT.